Below are 13 T cell receptor beta chains sequenced from a single sample in a study of cytomegalovirus exposure and HLA in healthy donors. The study ran its PCR with 60 Vbeta and 13 Jbeta primers. Method: immunoSEQ multiplex PCR; TCRdb's copy keeps in-frame clones and lacks some. The sample gives a few hundred thousand clones, 80% of which show up once; 0.3% is in the top ten. The sequenced material came from PBMCs. The receptors were gathered from a girl under 10 years old in good health and CMV-seronegative.

V gene TRBV19 combines with J gene TRBJ2-3; TRBD2 matches at 10 bases. The germline CDR1 and CDR2 sequences are LNHDA and SQIVND (reference sequence). V trimming: 4 bases; J trimming: 3 bases; junction bases outside the gene matches: 4. This CDR3 is 15 amino acids long. The CDR3 DNA is TGTGCCAGTAGTAAAGCGGGGGGGCAAACAGATACGCAGTATTTT. Translating it yields CASSKAGGQTDTQYF.

The rearrangement joins TRBV28 to TRBJ2-7; the D gene is possibly TRBD1 (6 bases). The V gene's germline CDR1 is MDHEN and CDR2 SYDVKM. The ends were cut back, 5 bases at V and 5 bases at J, with 19 bases in the middle. This CDR3 comprises 15 residues. CDR3 region: CASSLPTRGIDEQYF. The DNA of the CDR3 is TGTGCCAGCAGTCTACCAACCAGGGGAATCGACGAGCAGTACTTC.

The rearrangement links TRBV5-5 to TRBJ1-1, with D possibly matching TRBD1 (6 bases). This CDR3 spans 15 amino acids. Germline V gives CDR1 SGHKS, CDR2 YYEKEE (reference sequence). Deletions cut 0 bases from V and 4 bases from J, with 13 bases between. This CDR3 is CASSLAGTFSTEAFF. CDR3 DNA sequence: TGTGCCAGCAGCTTGGCCGGGACATTTAGCACTGAAGCTTTCTTT.

The chain recombines TRBV5-1 with TRBJ2-3; the match to TRBD2 covers 9 bases. V dropped 4 bases and J dropped 2; count of bases not matched to a gene: 5. This CDR3 has 15 amino acids. CDR1 and CDR2 from the germline V gene are SGHRS and YFSETQ. CDR3: CASSPLAGTTDTQYF. CDR3 sequence (DNA): TGCGCCAGCAGCCCCCTAGCGGGAACCACAGATACGCAGTATTTT.

The V call is TRBV4-1, the J call TRBJ2-2, with a tentative D call TRBD1 (7 bases). Per the germline V gene, CDR1 is MGHRA and CDR2 is YSYEKL. The CDR3 runs 17 residues. The ends were cut back, 1 base at V and 8 bases at J, with 20 bases in the middle. CDR3 bases: TGCGCCAGCAGCCAAGCTGGGACTTACGAGGGGGCTGGGGAGCTGTTTTTT. It codes for CASSQAGTYEGAGELFF.

In this sample, this clone turned up a few times. The CDR3 here is CASSPYRGEAFF. CDR3 nucleotides: TGTGCCAGCAGCCCATACAGGGGTGAAGCTTTCTTT. The gene calls are TRBV7-4 and TRBJ1-1, with 7 bases lining up with TRBD1. The CDR3 runs to 12 residues. J gave up 7 bases and V 5 bases, and 4 bases lay outside the gene matches. Germline assignment: CDR1 SGHVT and CDR2 SQSDAQ. Based on the CDR3 plus reference TRBV7-4 and TRBJ1-1, the full variable domain is GAGVSQSPRYKVAKRGRDVALRCDSISGHVTLYWYRQTLGQGSEVLTYSQSDAQRDKSGRPSGRFSAERPERSVSTLKIQRTEQGDSAVYLCASSPYRGEAFFGQGTRLTVV.

The CDR3 is CASSITGDSHNEQFF. The CDR3 DNA sequence: TGTGCCAGCAGTATAACGGGAGACAGTCACAATGAGCAGTTCTTC. J is TRBJ2-1 and V is TRBV27; D is possibly TRBD2 (6 bases). V gave up 5 bases and J gave up 5 bases, with 16 bases separating them. The CDR3 extends over 15 amino acids. Germline lookup yields CDR1 MNHEY and CDR2 SMNVEV (reference sequence).

The chain carries TRBV28 and TRBJ2-5; D might be TRBD1 (5 bases). CDR3 length: 13 amino acids. Germline V lookup: CDR1 MDHEN, CDR2 SYDVKM. V was cut by 4 bases and J by 2 bases, with 8 bases left in between. The CDR3 region is CASSYRQQETQYF. CDR3 in DNA: TGTGCCAGCAGTTACCGACAGCAAGAGACCCAGTACTTC.

The V and J genes are TRBV5-1 and TRBJ2-1, with TRBD2 matching over 7 bases. The CDR3 has 16 residues. Germline-derived CDR1 and CDR2 are SGHRS and YFSETQ. V shed 6 bases and J 4 bases; nucleotides not matched to a gene: 13. The CDR3 sequence: CASKEGWAGGYNEQFF. The CDR3 region has the DNA TGCGCCAGCAAGGAGGGATGGGCCGGGGGGTACAATGAGCAGTTCTTC. Filled out from reference TRBV5-1 and TRBJ2-1, the complete variable domain reads KAGVTQTPRYLIKTRGQQVTLSCSPISGHRSVSWYQQTPGQGLQFLFEYFSETQRNKGNFPGRFSGRQFSNSRSEMNVSTLELGDSALYLCASKEGWAGGYNEQFFGPGTRLTVL.

The chain joins TRBV28 to TRBJ1-2, with a tentative D call TRBD1 (6 bases). Germline-derived CDR1 and CDR2 are MDHEN and SYDVKM. The CDR3 is 15 amino acids. V lost 5 bases and J 2 bases, leaving 15 bases between the germline ends. The CDR3 here is CASSTTGTQNYGYTF. CDR3 sequence (DNA): TGTGCCAGCAGTACGACCGGGACACAGAACTATGGCTACACCTTC.

This clone was seen a single time. The J gene is TRBJ1-2, the V gene TRBV30; 7 nucleotides line up with TRBD1. The CDR3 sequence is 13 residues long. V lost 0 bases, J lost 8 bases, and 6 bases stayed unmatched. Germline CDR1 reads GTSNPN; CDR2 reads SVGIG (reference sequence). The CDR3 here is CAWSVRGGRGYTF. The CDR3 region has the DNA TGTGCCTGGAGTGTACGAGGGGGCAGGGGCTACACCTTC.

J is TRBJ2-6 and V is TRBV5-1; 9 bases align to TRBD1. The trim removed 4 bases at V and 0 bases at J, leaving 11 bases unmatched. Per the germline V gene, CDR1 is SGHRS and CDR2 is YFSETQ. The CDR3 has 19 amino acids. CDR3 sequence: CASSPTAGTGYSGANVLTF. CDR3 nucleotide sequence: TGCGCCAGCAGCCCAACTGCCGGGACAGGGTACTCTGGGGCCAACGTCCTGACTTTC.

This rearrangement joins TRBV29-1 to TRBJ2-7; TRBD1 aligns across 8 bases. CDR1 and CDR2 (germline): SQVTM, ANQGSEA. The CDR3 covers 14 residues. Trimming took 6 bases from V and 2 from J; bases not matched to a gene: 9. The CDR3 reads CSVQGTGLPYEQYF. CDR3 coding DNA: TGCAGCGTCCAGGGGACAGGCCTACCCTACGAGCAGTACTTC.